Shown below are 32 T cell receptor beta chains from a single sample sequenced in a study of monozygotic twins with inflammatory bowel disease. TCRdb reprocessed the 5' RACE reads; each CDR3 protein has one entry and no DNA is given. The sample table includes fewer than 450,000 distinct CDR3 sequences. Sequencing used blood. All receptors derive from a human donor with ulcerative colitis or Crohn's disease, or a healthy co-twin of an affected twin (not recorded which).

The rearrangement links TRBV5-5 to TRBJ1-5; with no DNA, the TCRdb D assignment of TRBD1 cannot be verified. The CDR3 contains 17 residues. Germline CDR1 reads SGHKS; CDR2 reads YYEKEE (reference sequence). This CDR3 reads CASSLLRRGQGNQPQHF.

The V call is TRBV30, the J call TRBJ1-5. This CDR3 has 13 amino acids. CDR1 GTSNPN and CDR2 SVGIG come from the germline V gene (reference sequence). CDR3 sequence reads: CAWSAQGTELQHF. Based on the CDR3 plus reference TRBV30 and TRBJ1-5, the full variable domain is SQTIHQWPATLVQPVGSPLSLECTVEGTSNPNLYWYRQAAGRGLQLLFYSVGIGQISSEVPQNLSASRPQDRQFILSSKKLLLSDSGFYLCAWSAQGTELQHFGDGTRLSIL.

V gene TRBV7-9 combines with J gene TRBJ2-7; TCRdb outputs TRBD2, but without DNA this stays unchecked. CDR3 length: 13 amino acids. From germline, CDR1 is SEHNR and CDR2 FQNEAQ (reference sequence). This CDR3 reads CASSLSGGKGFYF.

CDR3 residues: CSVVRDRSYGYTF. The chain employs TRBV29-1 and TRBJ1-2; as DNA is missing, the TRBD1 call by TCRdb cannot be tested. This CDR3 comprises 13 residues. CDR1 and CDR2 from the germline V gene are SQVTM and ANQGSEA.

The chain combines TRBV20-1 with TRBJ2-7; TCRdb's assignment of TRBD1 cannot be checked, as there is no DNA. CDR1 DFQATT and CDR2 SNEGSKA come from the germline V gene (reference sequence). This CDR3 spans 13 amino acids. This CDR3 reads CSAQPSTGYEQYF.

The chain combines TRBV7-2 with TRBJ2-7; without DNA, the TCRdb call of TRBD2 cannot be checked. The CDR3 covers 16 residues. Germline CDR1 reads SGHTA; CDR2 reads FQGNSA. The CDR3 spells CASSLGLGGSLYEQYF.

The rearrangement links TRBV18 to TRBJ2-2; there is no DNA to check the TCRdb D call of TRBD2. In germline, CDR1 is KGHSH, CDR2 LQKENI. The CDR3 totals 13 residues. The CDR3 protein is CASSDWSTGELFF.

The V call is TRBV15, the J call TRBJ2-5. This CDR3 contains 15 residues. Germline CDR1 LNHNV, CDR2 YYDKDF (reference sequence). CDR3 sequence reads: CATSRVTGIQETQYF.

This sequence joins TRBV4-1 and TRBJ2-2; lacking DNA, the TRBD2 call made by TCRdb goes unchecked. Germline V lookup: CDR1 MGHRA, CDR2 YSYEKL. The CDR3 has 17 residues. CDR3 residues: CASSQDYGGLTSGELFF.

CDR3 in amino acids: CASSPYRGKLFF. The genes are TRBV6-5 and TRBJ1-4; TCRdb designates TRBD1, a call that cannot be tested without DNA. The CDR3 is 12 amino acids. The germline V gene has CDR1 MNHEY and CDR2 SVGAGI.

The chain employs TRBV4-2 and TRBJ2-2; the D gene TCRdb calls, TRBD2, cannot be checked with no DNA. The CDR3 spans 16 residues. From germline, CDR1 is LGHNA and CDR2 YNFKEQ. CDR3 in amino acids: CASSHGGLTNTGELFF.

This chain joins TRBV3-1 and TRBJ1-1; no DNA is available, so the TRBD1 call from TCRdb remains unchecked. The germline V gene has CDR1 LGHDT and CDR2 YNNKEL (reference sequence). The CDR3 has 17 amino acids. The CDR3 loop is CASSQDPTGTGGREAFF.

The chain links TRBV7-9 to TRBJ2-2; TCRdb's D gene call, TRBD1, goes unchecked for lack of DNA. Germline V lookup: CDR1 SEHNR, CDR2 FQNEAQ (reference sequence). This CDR3 comprises 15 residues. CDR3 protein: CASSGGRENTGELFF.

The chain has TRBV4-3 and TRBJ2-3; the D call from TCRdb, TRBD1, cannot be confirmed without DNA. The CDR3 extends over 18 amino acids. CDR1 is LGHNA, CDR2 YSLEER, per germline. CDR3 region: CASSQQPPTGGGRDTQYF.

The chain uses TRBV20-1 and TRBJ1-6; TCRdb selects TRBD1, and the lack of DNA leaves this call unchecked. The CDR3 extends over 14 amino acids. Per the germline V gene, CDR1 is DFQATT and CDR2 is SNEGSKA (reference sequence). CDR3: CSARAGIGNSPLHF.

The genes are TRBV4-3 and TRBJ2-4. The germline gives CDR1 LGHNA, CDR2 YSLEER. The CDR3 consists of 16 residues. CDR3 in amino acids: CASSSGLELAKNIQYF.

The rearrangement links TRBV5-1 to TRBJ1-1; absent DNA, TCRdb's TRBD1 call cannot be checked. CDR1 and CDR2 from the germline V gene are SGHRS and YFSETQ. This CDR3 spans 13 amino acids. CDR3 loop: CASSSGYDTEAFF. The variable domain in full, completed from reference TRBV5-1 and TRBJ1-1, reads KAGVTQTPRYLIKTRGQQVTLSCSPISGHRSVSWYQQTPGQGLQFLFEYFSETQRNKGNFPGRFSGRQFSNSRSEMNVSTLELGDSALYLCASSSGYDTEAFFGQGTRLTVV.

The gene calls are TRBV4-2 and TRBJ2-3; the D call from TCRdb, TRBD1, cannot be confirmed without DNA. The CDR3 is 15 residues long. CDR1 is LGHNA and CDR2 is YNFKEQ in the germline V gene. CDR3 protein: CASSLPPASTDTQYF.

The chain uses TRBV5-1 and TRBJ2-4; with no DNA, the TCRdb D assignment of TRBD1 cannot be verified. This CDR3 has 16 amino acids. CDR1 and CDR2 from the germline V gene are SGHRS and YFSETQ. The CDR3: CASSFGQGVLKNIQYF.

The V and J genes are TRBV6-2 or TRBV6-3 and TRBJ2-5. Germline V gene lookup returns CDR1 MNHEY and CDR2 SVGEGT. The CDR3 covers 14 residues. This CDR3 is CASSSGRQQETQYF.

The chain uses TRBV6-5 and TRBJ2-5; the D gene TCRdb calls, TRBD1, cannot be checked with no DNA. Per germline, CDR1 MNHEY and CDR2 SVGAGI. The CDR3 has 17 amino acids. CDR3 in amino acids: CASSYKGVRGPGETQYF.

The genes are TRBV30 and TRBJ1-4; there is no DNA to check the TCRdb D call of TRBD1. Per germline, CDR1 GTSNPN and CDR2 SVGIG (reference sequence). There are 12 residues in the CDR3. The CDR3: CAWRRGAEKLFF.

This rearrangement joins TRBV5-4 to TRBJ2-3; the D gene TCRdb calls, TRBD2, cannot be checked with no DNA. This CDR3 region has 16 residues. Germline V gives CDR1 SGHNT, CDR2 YYREEE (reference sequence). CDR3 loop: CASSLRAVKHTDTQYF.

The chain combines TRBV28 with TRBJ1-1; the D call of TRBD1 rests on TCRdb alone, since no DNA is present to check it. Germline CDR1 is MDHEN and CDR2 is SYDVKM. The CDR3 extends over 15 amino acids. CDR3 sequence reads: CASSYDIGGAGEAFF.

CDR3 region: CASTRLGNQPQHF. The chain carries TRBV6-2 or TRBV6-3 and TRBJ1-5. This CDR3 comprises 13 residues. Germline V gene lookup returns CDR1 MNHEY and CDR2 SVGEGT.

V gene TRBV14 combines with J gene TRBJ1-1. Per the germline V gene, CDR1 is SGHDN and CDR2 is FVKESK. This CDR3 spans 14 amino acids. Here the CDR3 reads CASSQWGFDTEAFF.

The chain recombines TRBV7-2 with TRBJ2-7; absent DNA, TCRdb's TRBD1 call cannot be checked. The CDR3 totals 15 residues. The germline V gene has CDR1 SGHTA and CDR2 FQGNSA. This chain's CDR3 is CASSFRQAPAYEQYF.

V gene TRBV21-1 combines with J gene TRBJ2-4; TCRdb designates TRBD2, a call that cannot be tested without DNA. TRBV21-1 is described as a pseudogene. This CDR3 has 13 amino acids. CDR3 sequence: CAAERGGGNIQYF.

This chain connects TRBV7-2 to TRBJ2-3; with no DNA, the TCRdb D assignment of TRBD2 cannot be verified. The CDR3 has 17 amino acids. Per germline, CDR1 SGHTA and CDR2 FQGNSA. CDR3 sequence reads: CASSPGLGYTGTDTQYF.

CDR3 protein: CASSPGGTTNTEAFF. The chain uses TRBV13 and TRBJ1-1. The CDR3 consists of 15 residues. Germline values: CDR1 PRHDT, CDR2 FYEKMQ (reference sequence). The entire variable domain, with the rest obtained from reference TRBV13 and TRBJ1-1, is as follows: AAGVIQSPRHLIKEKRETATLKCYPIPRHDTVYWYQQGPGQDPQFLISFYEKMQSDKGSIPDRFSAQQFSDYHSELNMSSLELGDSALYFCASSPGGTTNTEAFFGQGTRLTVV.

The genes are TRBV25-1 and TRBJ2-1. CDR1 MGHDK and CDR2 SYGVNS come from the germline V gene. CDR3 length: 14 amino acids. Here the CDR3 reads CASTTGGSYNEQFF.

The genes are TRBV7-6 and TRBJ2-5; the D call from TCRdb, TRBD1, cannot be confirmed without DNA. The V gene's germline CDR1 is SGHVS and CDR2 FNYEAQ. The CDR3 is made up of 14 amino acids. CDR3 sequence reads: CASSLVTGAETQYF.